A selection of T cell receptor beta chains follows, all from one sample in a study of cytomegalovirus exposure and HLA in healthy donors. Measured with immunoSEQ multiplex PCR; TCRdb has only the in-frame clones, and not every one. This sample yields approximately 200,000 clones, of which 83% are seen a single time; roughly 1.5% belongs to the top ten. The sequenced sample was PBMCs. These receptors were collected from a girl under 18 in good health and CMV-seronegative. Each CDR3 is given with its conserved first and last residue. Each record gives: V gene, J gene, clone size, D gene, CDR3 protein. D genes are given only for firm matches. Expanded clones get a size class; other rows say once, few or many, or leave the size out.

V: TRBV19; J: TRBJ1-5; size: .; D: .; CDR3: CASSQGLNQPQHF
V: TRBV7-9; J: TRBJ1-2; size: .; D: TRBD1; CDR3: CASSPTGDLHGYTF
V: TRBV7-2; J: TRBJ1-1; size: .; D: .; CDR3: CASTLSMTAPTEAFF
V: TRBV5-5; J: TRBJ2-7; size: few; D: .; CDR3: CASSRPRDTSYEQYF
V: TRBV7-2; J: TRBJ2-5; size: .; D: TRBD2; CDR3: CASSLMGLAGGVTQYF
V: TRBV18; J: TRBJ2-2; size: .; D: TRBD1; CDR3: CASSRQGAGELFF
V: TRBV6-6; J: TRBJ2-7; size: .; D: TRBD2; CDR3: CASSYGAGAFYEQYF
V: TRBV19; J: TRBJ2-1; size: .; D: TRBD2; CDR3: CASSIDSGIINEQFF
V: TRBV7-3; J: TRBJ2-1; size: .; D: TRBD2; CDR3: CASSLSRTSGGYYEQFF
V: TRBV7-2; J: TRBJ1-6; size: once; D: .; CDR3: CASSETLNTGIDSPLHF
V: TRBV9; J: TRBJ1-1; size: .; D: TRBD1; CDR3: CASSGQGMGTEAFF
V: TRBV28; J: TRBJ2-3; size: .; D: TRBD2; CDR3: CASSPIGGGATDTQYF
V: TRBV4-3; J: TRBJ2-5; size: .; D: .; CDR3: CASSQDYFDSSSETQYF
V: TRBV7-9; J: TRBJ1-1; size: .; D: TRBD1; CDR3: CASRPQGQLNTEAFF
V: TRBV7-3; J: TRBJ2-1; size: .; D: .; CDR3: CASSLGGKPYNEQFF
V: TRBV2; J: TRBJ2-1; size: .; D: TRBD2; CDR3: CASSEAGGRYNEQFF
V: TRBV7-9; J: TRBJ2-3; size: .; D: .; CDR3: CASSSVGGYTDTQYF
V: TRBV6-6; J: TRBJ1-1; size: few; D: TRBD1; CDR3: CASRPRQGKAFF
V: TRBV28; J: TRBJ1-3; size: .; D: .; CDR3: CASTLVGAVSSSGNTIYF
V: TRBV6-1; J: TRBJ2-5; size: .; D: TRBD1; CDR3: CASTRTGSQETQYF
V: TRBV14; J: TRBJ2-2; size: few; D: .; CDR3: CASSQDVASGELFF
V: TRBV29-1; J: TRBJ1-5; size: once; D: TRBD1; CDR3: CSVPGGVEPQHF
V: TRBV9; J: TRBJ2-3; size: .; D: TRBD2; CDR3: CASSVKAGVTDTQYF
V: TRBV5-1; J: TRBJ2-7; size: .; D: TRBD1; CDR3: CASSLGGQVPSREQYF
V: TRBV7-2; J: TRBJ2-7; size: .; D: TRBD1; CDR3: CASSNPHRGPRYEQYF
V: TRBV9; J: TRBJ2-5; size: .; D: .; CDR3: CASTPQGQGTETQYF
V: TRBV9; J: TRBJ2-3; size: .; D: TRBD1; CDR3: CASSVESGGDTQYF
V: TRBV14; J: TRBJ2-3; size: .; D: TRBD1; CDR3: CASSQGTGYSDTQYF
V: TRBV18; J: TRBJ2-7; size: .; D: .; CDR3: CASSYSYEQYF
V: TRBV6-5; J: TRBJ1-4; size: few; D: .; CDR3: CASSYETASEKLFF
V: TRBV19; J: TRBJ1-5; size: .; D: .; CDR3: CASTTSRINQPQHF
V: TRBV13; J: TRBJ2-1; size: once; D: TRBD2; CDR3: CASSGRSGAPKQFF
V: TRBV7-9; J: TRBJ1-1; size: .; D: .; CDR3: CSSSIRDRLNTEAFF
V: TRBV21-1; J: TRBJ2-7; size: .; D: .; CDR3: CASSKGAGGWYEQYF
V: TRBV28; J: .; size: once; D: TRBD1; CDR3: CASNHRGLLEQYF
V: TRBV5-4; J: TRBJ1-1; size: once; D: .; CDR3: CASRSGIMTEAFF
V: TRBV7-9; J: TRBJ2-2; size: .; D: .; CDR3: CASSSLLGANTGELFF
V: TRBV6-6; J: TRBJ1-2; size: .; D: .; CDR3: CASSYSGQDGGFGYTF
V: TRBV19; J: TRBJ1-1; size: once; D: TRBD1; CDR3: CASSTGLRTGKNTEAFF
V: TRBV7-9; J: TRBJ1-5; size: .; D: TRBD1; CDR3: CASSNYPFDRAGNQPQHF